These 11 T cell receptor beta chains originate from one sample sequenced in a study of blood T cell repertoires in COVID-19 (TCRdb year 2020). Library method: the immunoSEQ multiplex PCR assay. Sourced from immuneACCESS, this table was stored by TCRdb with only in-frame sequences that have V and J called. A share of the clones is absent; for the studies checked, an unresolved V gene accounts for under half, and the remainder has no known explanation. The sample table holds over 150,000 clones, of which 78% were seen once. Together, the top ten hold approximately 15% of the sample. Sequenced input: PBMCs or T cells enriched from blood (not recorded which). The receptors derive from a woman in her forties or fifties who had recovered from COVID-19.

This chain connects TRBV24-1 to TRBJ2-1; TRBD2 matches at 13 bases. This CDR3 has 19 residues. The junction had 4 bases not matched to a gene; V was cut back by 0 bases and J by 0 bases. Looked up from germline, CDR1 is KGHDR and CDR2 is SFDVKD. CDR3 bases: TGTGCCACCAGTGATTTGAAGGGACTAGCGGGGAGCTCCTACAATGAGCAGTTCTTC. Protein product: CATSDLKGLAGSSYNEQFF.

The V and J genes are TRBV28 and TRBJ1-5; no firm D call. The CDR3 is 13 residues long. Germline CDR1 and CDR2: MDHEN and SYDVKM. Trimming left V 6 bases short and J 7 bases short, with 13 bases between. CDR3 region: CASSGEERQPQHF. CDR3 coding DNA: TGTGCCAGCAGCGGGGAGGAGCGGCAGCCCCAGCATTTT.

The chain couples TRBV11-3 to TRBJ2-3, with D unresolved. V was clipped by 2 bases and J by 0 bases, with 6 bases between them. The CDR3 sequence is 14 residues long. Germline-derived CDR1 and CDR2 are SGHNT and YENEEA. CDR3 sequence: CASSLTPSTDTQYF. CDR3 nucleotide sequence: TGTGCCAGCAGCTTAACTCCCAGCACAGATACGCAGTATTTT.

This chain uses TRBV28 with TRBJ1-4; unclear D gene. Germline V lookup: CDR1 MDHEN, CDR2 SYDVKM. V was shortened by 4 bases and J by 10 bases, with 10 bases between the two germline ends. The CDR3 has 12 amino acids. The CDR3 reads CASSSSPGKLFF. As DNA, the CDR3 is TGTGCCAGCAGTTCCTCCCCGGGAAAACTGTTTTTT.

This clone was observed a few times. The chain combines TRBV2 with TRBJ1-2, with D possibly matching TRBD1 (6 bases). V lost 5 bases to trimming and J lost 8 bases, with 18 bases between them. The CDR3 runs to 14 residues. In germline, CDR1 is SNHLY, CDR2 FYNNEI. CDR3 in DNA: TGTGCCAGCAGTACCGGGACAACAATGGGAGGCTACACCTTC. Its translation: CASSTGTTMGGYTF.

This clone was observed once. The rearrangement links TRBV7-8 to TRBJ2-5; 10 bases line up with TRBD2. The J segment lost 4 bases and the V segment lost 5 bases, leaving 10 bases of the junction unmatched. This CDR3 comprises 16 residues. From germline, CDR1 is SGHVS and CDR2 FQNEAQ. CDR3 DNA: TGTGCCAGCAGCCCTCCCCCTAGCGGGAGTACAGAGACCCAGTACTTC. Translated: CASSPPPSGSTETQYF.

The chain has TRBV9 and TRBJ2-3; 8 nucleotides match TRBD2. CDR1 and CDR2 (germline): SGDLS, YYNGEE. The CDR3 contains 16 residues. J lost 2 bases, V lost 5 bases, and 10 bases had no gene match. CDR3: CASSDPTGGITDTQYF. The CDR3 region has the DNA TGTGCCAGCAGTGATCCTACGGGAGGGATCACAGATACGCAGTATTTT.

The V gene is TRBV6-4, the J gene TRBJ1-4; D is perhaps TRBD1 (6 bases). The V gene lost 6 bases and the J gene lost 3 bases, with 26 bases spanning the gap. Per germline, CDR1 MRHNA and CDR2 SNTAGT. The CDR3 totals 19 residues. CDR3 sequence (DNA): TGTGCCAGCAGGGTCCCGGGGGGCCAACGTGATCGGGCTAATGAAAAACTGTTTTTT. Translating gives CASRVPGGQRDRANEKLFF.

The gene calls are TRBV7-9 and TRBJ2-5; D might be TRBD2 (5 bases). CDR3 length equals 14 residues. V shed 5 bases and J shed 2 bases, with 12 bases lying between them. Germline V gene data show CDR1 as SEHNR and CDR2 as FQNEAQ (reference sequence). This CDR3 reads CASSPEVRQETQYF. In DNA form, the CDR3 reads TGTGCCAGCAGCCCGGAGGTTCGGCAAGAGACCCAGTACTTC.

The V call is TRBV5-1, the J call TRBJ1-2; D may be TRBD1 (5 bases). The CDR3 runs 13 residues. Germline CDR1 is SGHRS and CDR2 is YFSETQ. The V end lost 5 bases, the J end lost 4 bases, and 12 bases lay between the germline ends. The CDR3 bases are TGCGCCAGCAGGGTCAGGGCGGCCTATGGCTACACCTTC. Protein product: CASRVRAAYGYTF.

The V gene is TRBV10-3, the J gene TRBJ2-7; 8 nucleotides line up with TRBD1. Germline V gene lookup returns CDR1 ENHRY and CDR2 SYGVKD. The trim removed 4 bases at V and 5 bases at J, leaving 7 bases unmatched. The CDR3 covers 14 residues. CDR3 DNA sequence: TGTGCCATCAGTGGAACAGGGGGATTGGACGAGCAGTACTTC. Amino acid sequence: CAISGTGGLDEQYF.